This T cell receptor beta chain was obtained from a study of CD8 T cells in ankylosing spondylitis. Germline V gives CDR1 MNHNS, CDR2 SASEGT. The V end was cut by 6 bases, the J end by 3 bases, with 18 bases between. The CDR3 runs 16 residues. TCRdb re-derived calls from the 5' RACE reads in MiXCR, one entry per CDR3 protein. The table has about 360,000 distinct CDR3 sequences, roughly 14% seen once. The sequence was obtained from a male donor with ankylosing spondylitis or in good health (not recorded which). The sample taken for sequencing was blood, either unsorted or a sorted T cell fraction (not recorded which). The rearrangement uses TRBV6-1 and TRBJ1-5; D may be TRBD1 (5 bases). The DNA for the CDR3 is TGTGCCAGCAGGGGCACCCTAGGGGCTTACAATCAGCCCCAGCATTTT. Its protein is CASRGTLGAYNQPQHF.